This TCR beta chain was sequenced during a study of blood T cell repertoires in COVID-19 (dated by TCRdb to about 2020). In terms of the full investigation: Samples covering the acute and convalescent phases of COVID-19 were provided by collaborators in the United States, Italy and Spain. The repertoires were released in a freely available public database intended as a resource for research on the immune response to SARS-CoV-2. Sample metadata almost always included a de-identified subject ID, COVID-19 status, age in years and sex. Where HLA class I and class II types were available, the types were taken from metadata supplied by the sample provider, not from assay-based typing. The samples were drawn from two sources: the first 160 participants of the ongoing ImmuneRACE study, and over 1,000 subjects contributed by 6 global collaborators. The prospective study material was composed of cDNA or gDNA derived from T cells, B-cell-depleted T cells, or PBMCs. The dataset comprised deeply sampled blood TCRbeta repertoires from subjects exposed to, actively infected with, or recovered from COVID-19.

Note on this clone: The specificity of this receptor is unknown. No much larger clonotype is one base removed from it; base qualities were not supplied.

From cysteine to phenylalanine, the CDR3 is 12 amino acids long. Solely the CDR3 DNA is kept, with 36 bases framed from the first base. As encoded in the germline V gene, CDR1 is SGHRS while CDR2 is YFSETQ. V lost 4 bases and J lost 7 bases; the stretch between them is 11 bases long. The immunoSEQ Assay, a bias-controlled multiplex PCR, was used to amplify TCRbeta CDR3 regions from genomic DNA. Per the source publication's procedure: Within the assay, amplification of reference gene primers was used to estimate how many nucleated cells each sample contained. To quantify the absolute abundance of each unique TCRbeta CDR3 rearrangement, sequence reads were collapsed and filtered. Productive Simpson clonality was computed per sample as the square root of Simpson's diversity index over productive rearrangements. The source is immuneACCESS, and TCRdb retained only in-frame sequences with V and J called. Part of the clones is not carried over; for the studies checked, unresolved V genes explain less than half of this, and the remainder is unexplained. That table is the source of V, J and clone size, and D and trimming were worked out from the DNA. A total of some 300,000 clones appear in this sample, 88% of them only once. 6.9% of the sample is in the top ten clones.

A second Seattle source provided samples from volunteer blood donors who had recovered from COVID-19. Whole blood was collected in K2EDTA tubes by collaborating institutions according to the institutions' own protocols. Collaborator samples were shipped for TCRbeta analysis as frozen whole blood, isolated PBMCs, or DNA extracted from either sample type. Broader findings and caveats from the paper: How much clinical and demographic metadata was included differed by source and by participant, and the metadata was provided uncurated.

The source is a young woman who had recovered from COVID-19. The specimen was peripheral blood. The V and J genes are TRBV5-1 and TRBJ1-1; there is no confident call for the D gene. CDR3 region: CASSVLGHEAFF. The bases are TGCGCCAGCAGCGTCCTTGGGCATGAAGCTTTCTTT.